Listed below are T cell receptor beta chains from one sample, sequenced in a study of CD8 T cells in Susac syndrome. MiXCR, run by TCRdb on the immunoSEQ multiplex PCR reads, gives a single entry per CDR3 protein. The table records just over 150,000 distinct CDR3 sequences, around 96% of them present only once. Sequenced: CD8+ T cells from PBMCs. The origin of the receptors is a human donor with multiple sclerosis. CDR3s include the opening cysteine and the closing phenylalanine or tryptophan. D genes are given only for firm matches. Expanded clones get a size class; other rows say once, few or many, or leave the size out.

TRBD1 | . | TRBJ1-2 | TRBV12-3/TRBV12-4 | TGTGCCAGTGGACAGGGGGAGAACTATGGCTACACCTTC | CASGQGENYGYTF
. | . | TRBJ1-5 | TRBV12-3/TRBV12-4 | TGTGCCAGCAGTTTCGGACGGAATCAGCCCCAGCATTTT | CASSFGRNQPQHF
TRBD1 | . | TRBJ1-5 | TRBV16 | TGTGCCAGCAGCCAATCGTTGGGACAGGTCAATCAGCCCCAGCATTTT | CASSQSLGQVNQPQHF
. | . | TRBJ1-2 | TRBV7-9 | TGTGCCAGCAGCTCCCCTGTTGACTATGGCTACACCTTC | CASSSPVDYGYTF
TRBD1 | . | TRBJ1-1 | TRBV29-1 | TGCAGCGTTTGGGGGACAGACGAATGGAACACTGAAGCTTTCTTT | CSVWGTDEWNTEAFF
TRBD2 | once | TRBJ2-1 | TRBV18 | TGTGCCAGCTCTTCGGGTAGCGGGGGGGTCGACTCCTACAATGAGCAGTTCTTC | CASSSGSGGVDSYNEQFF
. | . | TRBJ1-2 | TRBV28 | TGTGCCAGCAGCGACCCGCGCGGGTTCTATGGCTACACCTTC | CASSDPRGFYGYTF
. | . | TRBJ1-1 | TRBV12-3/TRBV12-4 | TGTGCCAGCACCTGGACAGCTAACACTGAAGCTTTCTTT | CASTWTANTEAFF
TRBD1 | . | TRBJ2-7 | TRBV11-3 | TGTGCCAGCAGCTTCAGGACAGGGGGTAACTACGAGCAGTACTTC | CASSFRTGGNYEQYF
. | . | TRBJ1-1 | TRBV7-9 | TGTGCCAGCAGCTTAGCGCCCCTATGGGGGTCCGGGACTGAAGCTTTCTTT | CASSLAPLWGSGTEAFF
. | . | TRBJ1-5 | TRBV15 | TGTGCCACCAGCAGAAAAGGGGATCAGGGTCAGCCCCAGCATTTT | CATSRKGDQGQPQHF
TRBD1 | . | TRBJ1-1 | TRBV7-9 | TGTGCCAGCAGCCATAGGACAGGGAGGAACACTGAAGCTTTCTTT | CASSHRTGRNTEAFF
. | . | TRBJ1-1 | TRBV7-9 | TGTGCCAGCAGCTCACCACCCCACGTGGCTTTCTTT | CASSSPPHVAFF
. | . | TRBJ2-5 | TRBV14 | TGTGCCAGCAGCCGAGAGGACAGTCTCATGGAGACCCAGTACTTC | CASSREDSLMETQYF
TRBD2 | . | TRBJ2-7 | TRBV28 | TGTGCCAGCAGTCTCCCCGCCGTCCGGGGGGACGAGCAGTACTTC | CASSLPAVRGDEQYF
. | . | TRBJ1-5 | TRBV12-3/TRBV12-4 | TGTGCCAGCAGTCAGACACGGAATCAGCCCCAGCATTTT | CASSQTRNQPQHF
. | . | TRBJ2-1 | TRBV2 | TGTGCCAGCCGCCTAGACAATGAGCAGTTCTTC | CASRLDNEQFF
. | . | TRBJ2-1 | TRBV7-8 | TGTGCCAGCAGCTTATTAGTCTCGGGTGCCTACAATGAGCAGTTCTTC | CASSLLVSGAYNEQFF
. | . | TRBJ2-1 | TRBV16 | TGTGCCAGCAGCCAATCGAACAATGAGCAGTTCTTC | CASSQSNNEQFF
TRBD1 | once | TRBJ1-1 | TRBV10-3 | TGTGCCATCAGTGAGACGACAGGGTTTTGGCCACACACTGAAGCTTTCTTT | CAISETTGFWPHTEAFF
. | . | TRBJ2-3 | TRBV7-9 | TGTGCCAGCAGCGATTCGGGGGCAGATACGCAGTATTTT | CASSDSGADTQYF
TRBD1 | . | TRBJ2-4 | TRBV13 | TGTGCCAGCAGCTTAGGCCTCGGGACAGGCAAAAACATTCAGTACTTC | CASSLGLGTGKNIQYF
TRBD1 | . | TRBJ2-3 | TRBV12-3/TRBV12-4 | TGTGCCAGCAGTTTGGGACAGGGGGAAATCGGCACAGATACGCAGTATTTT | CASSLGQGEIGTDTQYF